The sequence of this T cell receptor (beta chain) was determined in a study of Graves' ophthalmopathy and Graves' hyperthyroidism. The CDR3 extends over 15 amino acids. Germline lookup yields CDR1 SEHNR and CDR2 FQNEAQ (reference sequence). The TCR beta CDR3 regions underwent amplification from RNA transcripts. HTBI primers primed a first-round RT-PCR, and a second-round multiplex PCR followed. TCRdb analysed the multiplex PCR reads with MiXCR anew, one entry per CDR3 protein. The sample gives about 240,000 distinct CDR3 sequences, 45% to 55% of which show up once; roughly 45% is in the top ten. General observations from the study: Most thyroid-expanded clonotypes exceeding 0.001 frequency were also found in blood.

Concerning this clonotype itself: The target antigen is unknown.

Sequenced: peripheral blood. The sequence was obtained from an adult man with Graves' ophthalmopathy. The V gene is TRBV7-9, the J gene TRBJ2-5; D remains unclear. The J call may be faulty, since TRBJ2-1 better matches the DNA end. CDR3 DNA sequence: TGTGCCAGCAGCTTAGTTTGGCCGTACCACAATGAGCAGTTCTTC. It yields the protein CASSLVWPYHNEQFF.